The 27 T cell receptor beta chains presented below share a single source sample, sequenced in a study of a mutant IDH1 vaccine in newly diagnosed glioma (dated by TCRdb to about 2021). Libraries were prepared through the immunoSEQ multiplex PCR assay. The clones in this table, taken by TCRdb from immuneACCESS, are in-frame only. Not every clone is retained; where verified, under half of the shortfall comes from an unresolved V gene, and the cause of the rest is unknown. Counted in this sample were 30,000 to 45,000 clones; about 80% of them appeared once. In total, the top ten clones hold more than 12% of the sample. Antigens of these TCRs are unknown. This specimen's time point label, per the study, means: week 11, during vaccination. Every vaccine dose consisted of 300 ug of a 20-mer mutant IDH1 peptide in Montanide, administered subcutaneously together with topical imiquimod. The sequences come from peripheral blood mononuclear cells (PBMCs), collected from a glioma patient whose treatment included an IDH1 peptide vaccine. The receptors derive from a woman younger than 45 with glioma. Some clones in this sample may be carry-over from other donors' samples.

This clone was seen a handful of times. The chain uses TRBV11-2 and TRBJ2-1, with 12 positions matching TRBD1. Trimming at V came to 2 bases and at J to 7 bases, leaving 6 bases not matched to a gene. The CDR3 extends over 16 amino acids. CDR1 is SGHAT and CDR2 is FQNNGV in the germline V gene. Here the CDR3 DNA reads TGTGCCAGCAGCTTATTTTCGGGACAGGGGGCTAATGAGCAGTTCTTC. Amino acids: CASSLFSGQGANEQFF.

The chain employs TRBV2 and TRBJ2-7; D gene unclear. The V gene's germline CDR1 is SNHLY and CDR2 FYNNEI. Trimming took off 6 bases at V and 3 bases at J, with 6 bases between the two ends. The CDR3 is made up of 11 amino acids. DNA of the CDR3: TGTGCCAGCAGGCTCTACTACGAGCAGTACTTC. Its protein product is CASRLYYEQYF. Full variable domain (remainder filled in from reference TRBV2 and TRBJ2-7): EPEVTQTPSHQVTQMGQEVILRCVPISNHLYFYWYRQILGQKVEFLVSFYNNEISEKSEIFDDQFSVERPDGSNFTLKIRSTKLEDSAMYFCASRLYYEQYFGPGTRLTVT.

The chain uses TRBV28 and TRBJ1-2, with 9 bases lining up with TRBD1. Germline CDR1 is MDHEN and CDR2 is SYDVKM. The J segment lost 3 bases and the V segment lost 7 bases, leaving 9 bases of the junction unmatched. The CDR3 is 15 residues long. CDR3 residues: CASIPGQGIDYGYTF. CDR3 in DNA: TGTGCCAGCATACCCGGACAGGGGATTGACTATGGCTACACCTTC.

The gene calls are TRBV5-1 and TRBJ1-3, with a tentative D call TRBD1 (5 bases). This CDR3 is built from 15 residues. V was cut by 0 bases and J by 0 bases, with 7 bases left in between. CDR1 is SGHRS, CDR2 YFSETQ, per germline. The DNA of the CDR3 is TGCGCCAGCAGCTTGGATGGGGGCTCTGGAAACACCATATATTTT. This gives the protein CASSLDGGSGNTIYF.

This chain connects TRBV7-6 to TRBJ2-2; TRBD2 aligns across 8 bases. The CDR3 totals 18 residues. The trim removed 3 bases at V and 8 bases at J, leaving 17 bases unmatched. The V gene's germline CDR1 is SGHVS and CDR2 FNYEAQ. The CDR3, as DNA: TGTGCCAGCAGCTTCCCGATTGGACTAGCACCTCGCCCGGGGGAGCTGTTTTTT. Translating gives CASSFPIGLAPRPGELFF.

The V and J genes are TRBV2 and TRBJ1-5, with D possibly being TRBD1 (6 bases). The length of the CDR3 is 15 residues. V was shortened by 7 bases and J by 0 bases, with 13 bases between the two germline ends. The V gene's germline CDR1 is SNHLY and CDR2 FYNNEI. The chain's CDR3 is CASMKDSYSNQPQHF. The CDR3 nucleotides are TGTGCCAGCATGAAGGACAGCTATAGCAATCAGCCCCAGCATTTT.

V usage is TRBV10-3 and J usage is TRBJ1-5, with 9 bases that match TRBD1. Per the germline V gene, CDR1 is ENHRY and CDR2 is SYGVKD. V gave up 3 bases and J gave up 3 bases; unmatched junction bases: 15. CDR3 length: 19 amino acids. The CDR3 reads CAISDFFRDRADHNQPQHF. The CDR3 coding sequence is TGTGCCATCAGTGATTTCTTCCGGGACAGGGCGGACCACAATCAGCCCCAGCATTTT.

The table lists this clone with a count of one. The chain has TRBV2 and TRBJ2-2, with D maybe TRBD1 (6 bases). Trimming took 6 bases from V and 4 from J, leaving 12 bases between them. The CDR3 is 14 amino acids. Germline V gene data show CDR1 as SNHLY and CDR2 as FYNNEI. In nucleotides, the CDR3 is TGTGCCAGCAGGGGACAAGGGATCACCGGGGAGCTGTTTTTT. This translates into CASRGQGITGELFF. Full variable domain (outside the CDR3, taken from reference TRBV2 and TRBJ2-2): EPEVTQTPSHQVTQMGQEVILRCVPISNHLYFYWYRQILGQKVEFLVSFYNNEISEKSEIFDDQFSVERPDGSNFTLKIRSTKLEDSAMYFCASRGQGITGELFFGEGSRLTVL.

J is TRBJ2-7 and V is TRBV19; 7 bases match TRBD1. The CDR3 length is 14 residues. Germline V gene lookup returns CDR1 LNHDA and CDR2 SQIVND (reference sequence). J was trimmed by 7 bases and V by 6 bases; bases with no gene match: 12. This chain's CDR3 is CASSVGGIPREQYF. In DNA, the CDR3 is TGTGCCAGTAGCGTAGGGGGCATCCCCAGGGAGCAGTACTTC.

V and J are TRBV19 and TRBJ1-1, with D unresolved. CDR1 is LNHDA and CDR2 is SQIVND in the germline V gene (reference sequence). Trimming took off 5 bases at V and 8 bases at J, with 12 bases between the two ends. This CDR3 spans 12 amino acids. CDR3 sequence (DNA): TGTGCCAGTAGTGAAGACGGTCTGGAAGCTTTCTTT. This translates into CASSEDGLEAFF.

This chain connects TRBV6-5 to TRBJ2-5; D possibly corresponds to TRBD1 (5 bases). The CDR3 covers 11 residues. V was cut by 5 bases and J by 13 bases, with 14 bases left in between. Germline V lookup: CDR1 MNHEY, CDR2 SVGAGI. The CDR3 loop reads CASSQTGVMYF. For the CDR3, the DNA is TGTGCCAGCAGTCAAACAGGAGTAATGTACTTC.

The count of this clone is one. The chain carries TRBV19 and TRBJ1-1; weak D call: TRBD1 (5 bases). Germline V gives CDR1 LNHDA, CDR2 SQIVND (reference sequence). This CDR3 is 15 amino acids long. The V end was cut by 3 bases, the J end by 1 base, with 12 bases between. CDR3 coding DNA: TGTGCCAGTAGTATCGGAAGAGGGGCGAACACTGAAGCTTTCTTT. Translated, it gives CASSIGRGANTEAFF.

As DNA, the CDR3 is TGTGCCAGTAGTCCCCGGACTAGCGGGACCTACGAGCAGTACTTC. As protein: CASSPRTSGTYEQYF. The J gene is TRBJ2-7, the V gene TRBV19, with 12 bases that match TRBD2. This CDR3 comprises 15 residues. V dropped 5 bases and J dropped 2; count of bases not matched to a gene: 4. In germline, CDR1 is LNHDA, CDR2 SQIVND (reference sequence).

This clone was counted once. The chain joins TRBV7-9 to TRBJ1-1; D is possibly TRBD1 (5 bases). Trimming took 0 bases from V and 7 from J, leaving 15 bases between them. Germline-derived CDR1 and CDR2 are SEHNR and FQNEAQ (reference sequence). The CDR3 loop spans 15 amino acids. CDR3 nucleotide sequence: TGTGCCAGCAGCTTAGCGCAAGGGACCTTTCTTGAAGCTTTCTTT. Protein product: CASSLAQGTFLEAFF.

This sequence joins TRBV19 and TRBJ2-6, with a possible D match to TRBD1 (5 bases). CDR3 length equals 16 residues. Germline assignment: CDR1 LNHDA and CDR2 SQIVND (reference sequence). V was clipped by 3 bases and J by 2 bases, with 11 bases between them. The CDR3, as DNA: TGTGCCAGTAGTATCACATTCAGGGCTGGGGCCAACGTCCTGACTTTC. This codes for CASSITFRAGANVLTF.

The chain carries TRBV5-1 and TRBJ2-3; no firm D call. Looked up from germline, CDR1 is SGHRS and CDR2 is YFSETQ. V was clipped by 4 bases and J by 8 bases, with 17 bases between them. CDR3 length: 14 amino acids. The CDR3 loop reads CASSQTTDPVTQYF. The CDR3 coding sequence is TGCGCCAGCAGCCAAACCACCGATCCCGTTACGCAGTATTTT.

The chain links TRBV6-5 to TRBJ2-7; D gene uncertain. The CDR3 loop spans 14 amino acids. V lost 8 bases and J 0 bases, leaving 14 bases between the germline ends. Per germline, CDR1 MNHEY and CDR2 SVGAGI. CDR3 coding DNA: TGTGCCAGCTCCCCCCCCGGGCTCTCCTACGAGCAGTACTTC. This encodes CASSPPGLSYEQYF.

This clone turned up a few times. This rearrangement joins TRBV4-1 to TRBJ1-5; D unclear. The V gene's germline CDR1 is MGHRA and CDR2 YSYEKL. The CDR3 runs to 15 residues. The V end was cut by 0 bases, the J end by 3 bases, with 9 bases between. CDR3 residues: CASSQDSTDNQPQHF. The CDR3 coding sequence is TGCGCCAGCAGCCAAGATTCGACGGACAATCAGCCCCAGCATTTT.

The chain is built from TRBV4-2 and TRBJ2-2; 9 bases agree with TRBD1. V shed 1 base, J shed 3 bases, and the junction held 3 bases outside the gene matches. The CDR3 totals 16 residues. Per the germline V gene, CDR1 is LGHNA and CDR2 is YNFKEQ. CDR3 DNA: TGTGCCAGCAGCCAAGCGGGACAGGGTGACACCGGGGAGCTGTTTTTT. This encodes CASSQAGQGDTGELFF.

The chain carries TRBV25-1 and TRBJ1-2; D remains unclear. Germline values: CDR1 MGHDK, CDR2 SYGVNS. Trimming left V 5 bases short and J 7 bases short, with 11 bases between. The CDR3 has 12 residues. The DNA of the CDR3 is TGTGCCAGCAGTCTCTGGGAAGGTGGCTACACCTTC. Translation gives CASSLWEGGYTF.

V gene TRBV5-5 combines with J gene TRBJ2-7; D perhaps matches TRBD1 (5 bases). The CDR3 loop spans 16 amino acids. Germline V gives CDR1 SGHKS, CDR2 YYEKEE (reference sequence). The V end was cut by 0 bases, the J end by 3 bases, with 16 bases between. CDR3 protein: CASSLGGGRGHYEQYF. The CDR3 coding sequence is TGTGCCAGCAGCTTGGGTGGCGGCCGAGGACACTACGAGCAGTACTTC.

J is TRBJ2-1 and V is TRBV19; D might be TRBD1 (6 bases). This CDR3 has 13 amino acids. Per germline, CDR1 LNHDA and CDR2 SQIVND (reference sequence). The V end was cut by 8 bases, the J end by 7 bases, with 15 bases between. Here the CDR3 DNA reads TGTGCCAGTTCCGAAGGGGGATGGAATGAGCAGTTCTTC. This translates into CASSEGGWNEQFF. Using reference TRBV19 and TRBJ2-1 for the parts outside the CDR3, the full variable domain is DGGITQSPKYLFRKEGQNVTLSCEQNLNHDAMYWYRQDPGQGLRLIYYSQIVNDFQKGDIAEGYSVSREKKESFPLTVTSAQKNPTAFYLCASSEGGWNEQFFGPGTRLTVL.

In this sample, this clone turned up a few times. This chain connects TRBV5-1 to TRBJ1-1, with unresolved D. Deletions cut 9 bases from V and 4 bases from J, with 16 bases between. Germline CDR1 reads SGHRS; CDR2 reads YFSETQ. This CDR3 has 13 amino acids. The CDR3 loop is CATGTGRATEAFF. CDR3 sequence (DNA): TGCGCCACCGGAACGGGGAGGGCCACTGAAGCTTTCTTT.

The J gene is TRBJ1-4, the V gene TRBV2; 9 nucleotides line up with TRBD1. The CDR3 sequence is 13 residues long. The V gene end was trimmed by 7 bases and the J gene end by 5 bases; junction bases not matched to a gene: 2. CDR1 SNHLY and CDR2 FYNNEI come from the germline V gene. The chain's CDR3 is CASTGTGNEKLFF. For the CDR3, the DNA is TGTGCCAGCACTGGGACAGGGAATGAAAAACTGTTTTTT.

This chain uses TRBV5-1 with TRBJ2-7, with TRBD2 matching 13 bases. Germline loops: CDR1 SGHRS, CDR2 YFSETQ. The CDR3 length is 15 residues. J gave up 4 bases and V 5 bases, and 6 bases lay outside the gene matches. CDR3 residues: CASSSGLAGEYEQYF. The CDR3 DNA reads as TGCGCCAGCAGTTCCGGACTAGCGGGAGAGTACGAGCAGTACTTC.

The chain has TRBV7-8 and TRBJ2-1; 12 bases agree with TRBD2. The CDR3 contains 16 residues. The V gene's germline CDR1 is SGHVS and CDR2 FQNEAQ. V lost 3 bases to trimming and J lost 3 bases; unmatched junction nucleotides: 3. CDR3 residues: CASSLTSGSGYNEQFF. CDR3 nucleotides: TGTGCCAGCAGCTTGACTAGCGGGAGCGGCTACAATGAGCAGTTCTTC.

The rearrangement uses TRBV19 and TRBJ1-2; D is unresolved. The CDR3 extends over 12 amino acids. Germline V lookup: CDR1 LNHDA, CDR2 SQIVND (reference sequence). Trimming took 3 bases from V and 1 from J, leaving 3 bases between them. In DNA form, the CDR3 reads TGTGCCAGTAGTATCAGTAACTATGGCTACACCTTC. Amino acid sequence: CASSISNYGYTF.